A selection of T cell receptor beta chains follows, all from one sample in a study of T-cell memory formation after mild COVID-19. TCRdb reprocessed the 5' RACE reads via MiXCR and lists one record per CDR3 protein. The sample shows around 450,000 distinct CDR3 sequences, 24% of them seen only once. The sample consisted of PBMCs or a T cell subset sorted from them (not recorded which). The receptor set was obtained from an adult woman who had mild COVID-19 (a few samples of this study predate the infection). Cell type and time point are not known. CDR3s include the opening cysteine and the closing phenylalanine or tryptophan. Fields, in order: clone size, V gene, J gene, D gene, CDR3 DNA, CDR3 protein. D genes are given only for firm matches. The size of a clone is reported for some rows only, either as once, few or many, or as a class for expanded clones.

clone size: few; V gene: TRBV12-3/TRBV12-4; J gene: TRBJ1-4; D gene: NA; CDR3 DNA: TGTGCCAGCAGTCCCCCGGGGGGGGAAAAACTGTTTTTT; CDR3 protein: CASSPPGGEKLFF
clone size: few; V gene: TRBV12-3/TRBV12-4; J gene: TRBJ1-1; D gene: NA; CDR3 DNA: TGTGCCGGACGCCTCGGGAGATGGGACACTGAAGCTTTCTTT; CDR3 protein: CAGRLGRWDTEAFF
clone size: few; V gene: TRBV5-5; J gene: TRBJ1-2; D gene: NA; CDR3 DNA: TGTGCCAGCAGCTGGTTAACCGGGATTAACTATGGCTACACCTTC; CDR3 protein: CASSWLTGINYGYTF
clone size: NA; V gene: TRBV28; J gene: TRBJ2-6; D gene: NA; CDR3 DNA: TGTGCCAGCAGTTTAGGGGCTGGGGCCAACGTCCTGACTTTC; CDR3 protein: CASSLGAGANVLTF
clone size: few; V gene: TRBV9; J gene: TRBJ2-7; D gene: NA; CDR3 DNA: TGTGCCAGCAGCGTCCAGGGGACCAGCTACGAGCAGTACTTC; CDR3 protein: CASSVQGTSYEQYF
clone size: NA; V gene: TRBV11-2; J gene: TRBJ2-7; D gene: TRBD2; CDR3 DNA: TGTGCCAGCAGCTTAGTGGGGACTAGCGACTACGAGCAGTACTTC; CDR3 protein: CASSLVGTSDYEQYF
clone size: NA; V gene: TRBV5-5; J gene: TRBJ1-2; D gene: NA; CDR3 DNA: TGTGCCAGCAGTAAGACTGAGAACTATGGCTACACCTTC; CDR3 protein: CASSKTENYGYTF
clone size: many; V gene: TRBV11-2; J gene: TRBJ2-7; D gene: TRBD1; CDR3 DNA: TGTGCCAGCAGCTTAACGACAGGGCGGTACGAGCAGTACTTC; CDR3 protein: CASSLTTGRYEQYF
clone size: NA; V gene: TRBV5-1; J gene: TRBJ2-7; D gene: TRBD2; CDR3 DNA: TGCGCCAGCACCCCAGGGCTAGCGGGAGAAGATAGCGAGCAGTACTTC; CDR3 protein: CASTPGLAGEDSEQYF
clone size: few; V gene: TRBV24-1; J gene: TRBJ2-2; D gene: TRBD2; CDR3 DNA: TGTGCCACCAGTGACCCCGGGACTACGACCGGGGAGCTGTTTTTT; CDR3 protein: CATSDPGTTTGELFF
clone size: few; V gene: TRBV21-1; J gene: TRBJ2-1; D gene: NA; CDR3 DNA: TGTGCCAGCAGCAAAAGGGGGCTCCCCCTCCAGGGGTTGAGGAACAATGAGCAGTTCTTC; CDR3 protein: CASSKRGLPLQGLRNNEQFF
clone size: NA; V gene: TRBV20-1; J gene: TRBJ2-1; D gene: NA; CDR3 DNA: TGCAGTGCTAGAGATGCCCAGCGGAGCTCCTACAATGAGCAGTTCTTC; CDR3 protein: CSARDAQRSSYNEQFF
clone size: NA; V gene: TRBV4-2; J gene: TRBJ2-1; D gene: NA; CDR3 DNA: TGTGCCAGCAGCCAAGTCTCAAGTGGCTCCTACAATGAGCAGTTCTTC; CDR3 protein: CASSQVSSGSYNEQFF
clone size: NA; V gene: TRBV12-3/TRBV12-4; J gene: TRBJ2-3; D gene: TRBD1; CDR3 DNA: TGTGCCAGCAGCCCGAATGAGGGGGCGCAGGGTACGCAGTATTTT; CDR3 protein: CASSPNEGAQGTQYF
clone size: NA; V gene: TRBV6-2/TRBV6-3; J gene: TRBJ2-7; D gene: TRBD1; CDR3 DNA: TGTGCCAGCAGCCAACGGTGGGGCGGACAGGGGAGGCCCTACGAGCAGTACTTC; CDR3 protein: CASSQRWGGQGRPYEQYF
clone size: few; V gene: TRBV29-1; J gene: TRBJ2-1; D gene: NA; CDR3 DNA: TGCAGCGGGCTAAGTTGGCTTAGCGGAAACAATGAGCAGTTCTTC; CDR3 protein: CSGLSWLSGNNEQFF
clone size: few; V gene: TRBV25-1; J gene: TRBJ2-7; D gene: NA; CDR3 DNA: TGTGCCAGCAGTGAAACCGGGACTTCTTACGAGCAGTACTTC; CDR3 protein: CASSETGTSYEQYF
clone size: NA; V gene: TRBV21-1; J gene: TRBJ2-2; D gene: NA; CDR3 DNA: TGTGCCAGCAGCAAAGCGCAGACGGCTAGAACGAACACCGGGGAGCTGTTTTTT; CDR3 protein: CASSKAQTARTNTGELFF
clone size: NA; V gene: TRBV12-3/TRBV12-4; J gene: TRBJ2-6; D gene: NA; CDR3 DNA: TGTGCCAGCAGCTCCGGGCCAGGCTCCGAGACTTTCTCTGGGGCCAACGTCCTGACTTTC; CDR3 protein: CASSSGPGSETFSGANVLTF
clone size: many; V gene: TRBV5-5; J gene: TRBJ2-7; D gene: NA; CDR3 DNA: TGTGCCAGCAGCTGGGGCGGGACAGCATCGAGGGAGCAGTACTTC; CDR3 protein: CASSWGGTASREQYF
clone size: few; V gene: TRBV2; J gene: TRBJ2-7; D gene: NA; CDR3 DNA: TGTGCCAGCCCCCTGCCGGGTTTTGTATACGAGCAGTACTTC; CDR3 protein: CASPLPGFVYEQYF
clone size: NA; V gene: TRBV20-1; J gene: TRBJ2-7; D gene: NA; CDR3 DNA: TGCAGTGCTAGGAGACAGCCCTCCTACGAGCAGTACTTC; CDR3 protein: CSARRQPSYEQYF
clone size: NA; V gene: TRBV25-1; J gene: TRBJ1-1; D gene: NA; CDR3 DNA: TGTGCCAGCAGTGCTCCGGGGAACACTGAAGCTTTCTTT; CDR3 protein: CASSAPGNTEAFF
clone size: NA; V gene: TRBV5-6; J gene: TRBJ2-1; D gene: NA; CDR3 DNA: TGTGCCAGCAGCCAGCTCGTAAGCTTAAGCTCCTACAATGAGCAGTTCTTC; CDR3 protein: CASSQLVSLSSYNEQFF
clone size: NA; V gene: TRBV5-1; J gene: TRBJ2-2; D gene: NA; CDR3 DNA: TGCGCCAGCAGCTCCCTCGAAGGTTCCACCGGGGAGCTGTTTTTT; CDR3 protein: CASSSLEGSTGELFF
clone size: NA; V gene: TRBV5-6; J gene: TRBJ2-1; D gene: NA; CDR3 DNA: TGTGCCAGCAGCTTCTACTATGAGCAGTTCTTC; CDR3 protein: CASSFYYEQFF
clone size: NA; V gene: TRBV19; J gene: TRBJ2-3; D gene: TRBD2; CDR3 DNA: TGTGCCAGTAGTGGTACTAGCGGGAGGGGAAAAGATACGCAGTATTTT; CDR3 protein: CASSGTSGRGKDTQYF
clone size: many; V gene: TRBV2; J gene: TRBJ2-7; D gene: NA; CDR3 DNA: TGTGCCAGCAGTGAAGGAGCAGGTTACTCCTACGAGCAGTACTTC; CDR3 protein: CASSEGAGYSYEQYF
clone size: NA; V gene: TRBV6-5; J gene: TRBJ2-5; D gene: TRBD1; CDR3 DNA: TGTGCCAGCAGTTACGGGGACAGGGGGCAGGAGACCCAGTACTTC; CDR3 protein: CASSYGDRGQETQYF
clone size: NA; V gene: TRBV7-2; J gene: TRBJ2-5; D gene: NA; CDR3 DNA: TGTGCCAGCAGCTTAGTGGCGACAGGCGATGAGACCCAGTACTTC; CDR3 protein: CASSLVATGDETQYF
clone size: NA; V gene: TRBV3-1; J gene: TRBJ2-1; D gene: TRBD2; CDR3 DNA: TGTGCCAGCAGCCAAGCTTCCCGGGACTATTCCAATGAGCAGTTCTTC; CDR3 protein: CASSQASRDYSNEQFF
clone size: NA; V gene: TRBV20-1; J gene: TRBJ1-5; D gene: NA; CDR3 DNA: TGCAGTGCTAGAGATCAGGGACGTCAGCAGCAGCCCCAGCATTTT; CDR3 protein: CSARDQGRQQQPQHF
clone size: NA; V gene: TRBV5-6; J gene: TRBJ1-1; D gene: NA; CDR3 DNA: TGTGCCAGCAGCTTCAGCTGGTCCACTGAAGCTTTCTTT; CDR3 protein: CASSFSWSTEAFF
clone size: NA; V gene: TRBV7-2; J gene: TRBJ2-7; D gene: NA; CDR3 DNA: TGTGCCAGCAGCCCGGAAGGAGCGGGCCCGCTGAGGTACGAGCAGTACTTC; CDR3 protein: CASSPEGAGPLRYEQYF
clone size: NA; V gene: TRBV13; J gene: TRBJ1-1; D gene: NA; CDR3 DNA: TGTGCCAGCAGCTTTGGGGCATTTCTGGGGTCCCACACTGAAGCTTTCTTT; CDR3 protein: CASSFGAFLGSHTEAFF
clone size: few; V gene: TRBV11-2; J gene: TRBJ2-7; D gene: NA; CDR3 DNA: TGTGCCAGCAGCGGGTTATACGAGCAGTACTTC; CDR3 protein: CASSGLYEQYF
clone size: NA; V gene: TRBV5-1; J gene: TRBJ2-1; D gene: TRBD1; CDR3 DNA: TGCGCCAGCAGCTCCGGGACAGGGGAGTTCTTC; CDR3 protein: CASSSGTGEFF
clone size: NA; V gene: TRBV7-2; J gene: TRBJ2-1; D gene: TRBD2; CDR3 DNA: TGTGCCAGCAGCTTAGGCGGGACTAGCCCCAATGAGCAGTTCTTC; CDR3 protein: CASSLGGTSPNEQFF
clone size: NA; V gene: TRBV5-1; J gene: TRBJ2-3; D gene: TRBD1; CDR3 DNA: TGCGCCAGCAGCTTGGCAGGGACAGACCTCACAGATACGCAGTATTTT; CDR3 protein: CASSLAGTDLTDTQYF
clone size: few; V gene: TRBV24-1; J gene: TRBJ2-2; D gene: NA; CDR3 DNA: TGTGCCACCAGCCCCAGGGGGGGGTACACCGGGGAGCTGTTTTTT; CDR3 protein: CATSPRGGYTGELFF
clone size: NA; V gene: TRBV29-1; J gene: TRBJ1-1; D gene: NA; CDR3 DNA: TGCAGCGTTGTTTCTAGCACTGAAGCTTTCTTT; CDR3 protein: CSVVSSTEAFF
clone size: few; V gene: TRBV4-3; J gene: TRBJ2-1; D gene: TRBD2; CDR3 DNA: TGCGCCAGCAGCCAAGATTTCGGGAGGGCCTCGGGTAATGAGCAGTTCTTC; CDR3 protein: CASSQDFGRASGNEQFF